This T cell receptor beta chain stems from a study of T cells in Graves' hyperthyroidism and ophthalmopathy. The germline V gene encodes CDR1 SGDLS and CDR2 YYNGEE. This CDR3 has 17 residues. V was cut by 4 bases and J by 6 bases, with 22 bases left in between. RNA transcripts yielded amplified TCR beta CDR3 regions. HTBI primers were the set used in a first-round RT-PCR of the TCR CDR3. TCRdb analysed the multiplex PCR reads with MiXCR anew, one entry per CDR3 protein. Here the sample spans about 690,000 distinct CDR3 sequences, approximately 15% being singletons. Used for diagnoses were clinical symptoms, serum thyroxine and TRAb, thyroid ultrasound and orbital computed tomography.

This receptor was identified in a man aged 45-65 years with Graves' hyperthyroidism. The chain carries TRBV9 and TRBJ2-2; a possible D gene is TRBD2 (6 bases). The sequencing input was blood. CDR3 in amino acids: CASSNLVGGRRAGELFF. CDR3 nucleotides: TGTGCCAGCAGCAACTTGGTGGGAGGTCGTAGGGCCGGGGAGCTGTTTTTT.